This T cell receptor beta chain is drawn from a study of tissue T cells after allogeneic stem cell transplantation (dated by TCRdb to between 2020 and 2023). Study-level background: The study profiled TCR beta repertoires across many tissues from research autopsies of patients with and without GVHD, plus mouse models of GVHD. On the human side, the study was prospective and observational, with no blinding or randomization.

The paper as a whole reports these results and caveats: Which tissue TCRs were alloreactive or antigen-specific was not determined in the study, and some of the clones might have been host cells that persisted. Sampling depth was acknowledged as a limitation, and the patient cohort was both small and clinically heterogeneous. Only a few T cell clones appeared in more than one patient, yet motif-based clustering showed tissue-specific repertoire signatures that were shared between patients. Within patients, how anatomically similar tissues were was a major factor shaping TCR repertoire composition, regardless of disease or transplant status. In both patients and mice, T cells from blood and spleen picked up only a limited part of the TCR repertoire that was detected in tissues.

Here V drops 2 bases and J drops 6 bases, and the junction holds 3 bases not matched to any gene. According to the germline V gene, CDR1 reads SGHLS and CDR2 reads HYDKME. Including cysteine and phenylalanine, the CDR3 has 13 amino acids. Part of the CDR3 DNA is given, 36 bases translated from base 1. Read against the paper, the sample's time point label means: mouse harvest day 7 after allogeneic transplant. Mouse grafts combined 10^7 T-cell-depleted bone marrow cells with 10^6 splenic CD5+ T cells, given via tail vein injection. GVHD in mice was modeled with a major MHC-mismatch B6 (H2b) into BALB/c (H2d) model, and tissues were profiled at day 7 or 14. Mouse tissues and retro-orbital blood were harvested on day 7 or 14 post-transplant using separate sterile tools per animal; livers were flushed beforehand. Before genomic DNA isolation with the DNeasy Blood & Tissue Kit, mouse tissues were minced with razor blades in buffered saline.

Comments on this clone: Its specific antigen is unknown. Gene names and germline sequences refer to the mouse in this case. From the germline J gene comes the end of the CDR3, since the read stops 1 residue before it.

Libraries were made using the immunoSEQ multiplex PCR assay. TCRbeta CDR3 sequencing was done by Adaptive Biotechnologies at survey depth, reporting CDR3 sequences, V/J genes, productive frequency and template counts. TCR beta CDR3 regions were amplified from genomic DNA rather than RNA. The original pipeline was this. Jensen-Shannon divergence served to quantify pairwise repertoire overlap between tissues, with 0 meaning identical and 1 meaning complete divergence. Tissues were clustered by single-linkage agglomerative hierarchical clustering of pairwise JSD values and displayed as dendrograms. GLIPH2 was applied to all patient samples using simulation_depth 1000, kmer_min_depth 3, and cdr3_length_cutoff 8, and only groups with more than two unique CDR3s were retained. A standardized tissue-overlap score was generated by extrapolating Jaccard GLIPH-group overlap across patients to a standard repertoire size of 1000 clones. Linear mixed-effect models, with tissue as a fixed effect and individual as a random effect, were used to test how diversity related to clinical or experimental variables. This immuneACCESS table, as held by TCRdb, lists in-frame sequences with V and J called but not all clones. Of the missing ones, under half trace to an unresolved V gene in checked studies; the others have no known cause. For V, J and clone size, that table is used; D and trimming come from the DNA. Present in this sample are about 7,200 clones, about 45% of which were seen just once. Approximately 8% of the sample is in the top ten clones.

This clonotype was obtained from a female BALB/c mouse given C57BL/6 T cells with graft-versus-host disease after an allogeneic hematopoietic cell transplant. Specimen: lymph node tissue. The rearranged chain carries TRBV12-2 and TRBJ2-5, with 8 bases in between that match TRBD1. The CDR3 has the sequence CASSPDRGDTQYF. The sequenced part of the CDR3 DNA is TGTGCCAGCTCTCCTGACAGGGGTGACACCCAGTAC.